These 28 T cell receptor beta chains originate from one sample sequenced in a study of cytomegalovirus exposure and HLA in healthy donors. The PCR used 60 Vbeta and 13 Jbeta primers. The data were produced by immunoSEQ multiplex PCR, yet TCRdb's version contains in-frame clones alone and is incomplete. The sample consists of roughly 97,000 clones, about a tenth of them appearing once. The sequenced material came from PBMCs. All receptors derive from a man between 40 and 49 years old in good health and CMV-seropositive.

There are a few counts of this clone. The chain uses TRBV14 and TRBJ2-5; tentatively, D is TRBD1 (6 bases). The CDR3 loop spans 14 amino acids. V was cut by 4 bases and J by 2 bases, with 11 bases left in between. Per the germline V gene, CDR1 is SGHDN and CDR2 is FVKESK. CDR3 DNA sequence: TGTGCCAGCAGCCTGGGGGACATTCAAGAGACCCAGTACTTC. It yields the protein CASSLGDIQETQYF.

J is TRBJ2-7 and V is TRBV4-3; 8 nucleotides align to TRBD1. CDR3 size: 15 residues. Germline CDR1 is LGHNA and CDR2 is YSLEER. The V and J ends lost 1 base and 2 bases, in that order; junction bases with no gene match: 4. This CDR3 reads CASSQGTGTAYEQYF. The CDR3 coding sequence is TGCGCCAGCAGCCAAGGGACAGGGACGGCCTACGAGCAGTACTTC.

This chain uses TRBV7-3 with TRBJ2-1; TRBD1 agrees at 8 bases. CDR1 is SGHTA, CDR2 FQGTGA, per germline. CDR3 length: 15 amino acids. The ends lost 4 bases at V and 2 bases at J; junction bases unmatched: 4. The CDR3 sequence is CASSSDRGTYNEQFF. The CDR3 DNA reads as TGTGCCAGCAGCTCCGACAGGGGCACCTACAATGAGCAGTTCTTC.

The rearrangement joins TRBV2 to TRBJ2-2, with TRBD1 matching over 9 bases. This CDR3 has 15 residues. J gave up 3 bases and V 8 bases, and 7 bases lay outside the gene matches. Germline CDR1 is SNHLY and CDR2 is FYNNEI. The CDR3 bases are TGTGCCAGCGTCCCCGGGACAGGGTACACCGGGGAGCTGTTTTTT. It encodes CASVPGTGYTGELFF.

This chain's CDR3 is CASRPTGTDTQYF. In nucleotides, the CDR3 is TGTGCCAGCAGACCGACAGGGACAGATACGCAGTATTTT. This rearrangement joins TRBV6-5 to TRBJ2-3, with 7 bases that match TRBD1. The CDR3 extends over 13 amino acids. V was clipped by 6 bases and J by 3 bases; unmatched bases: 3. In germline, CDR1 is MNHEY, CDR2 SVGAGI.

A few counts support this clone. The chain is built from TRBV25-1 and TRBJ1-3, with D unresolved. The ends were cut back, 4 bases at V and 0 bases at J, with 10 bases in the middle. The CDR3 is 15 amino acids. Per the germline V gene, CDR1 is MGHDK and CDR2 is SYGVNS. The CDR3 sequence is CASSAGRNSGNTIYF. The CDR3, as DNA: TGTGCCAGCAGTGCGGGAAGGAACTCTGGAAACACCATATATTTT.

This clone has more than one count but fewer than ten. This sequence joins TRBV18 and TRBJ2-1; D may be TRBD2 (6 bases). The CDR3 is 17 residues long. Germline CDR1 KGHSH, CDR2 LQKENI. Trimming removed 3 bases from V and 6 bases from J, with 21 bases in between. CDR3 residues: CASSPEIDLGGGNEQFF. The CDR3 DNA sequence: TGTGCCAGCTCACCGGAAATCGATCTGGGGGGAGGCAATGAGCAGTTCTTC. The full variable domain, rest sourced from reference TRBV18 and TRBJ2-1, is NAGVMQNPRHLVRRRGQEARLRCSPMKGHSHVYWYRQLPEEGLKFMVYLQKENIIDESGMPKERFSAEFPKEGPSILRIQQVVRGDSAAYFCASSPEIDLGGGNEQFFGPGTRLTVL.

The chain couples TRBV4-1 to TRBJ2-3; 7 positions match TRBD2. J lost 1 base, V lost 9 bases, and 1 base had no gene match. Germline lookup yields CDR1 MGHRA and CDR2 YSYEKL. The CDR3 is 12 amino acids. The CDR3 reads CASRGGTDTQYF. The CDR3 DNA is TGCGCCAGTCGGGGGGGCACAGATACGCAGTATTTT.

This clone has a handful of counts. The chain has TRBV6-5 and TRBJ2-7, with D possibly being TRBD1 (5 bases). CDR1 is MNHEY, CDR2 SVGAGI, per germline. Trimming removed 0 bases at V and 6 bases at J, with 12 bases between. The CDR3 runs 14 residues. CDR3 in DNA: TGTGCCAGCAGTTACTCCCCAGGGCACGGCGAGCAGTACTTC. Encoded protein: CASSYSPGHGEQYF.

This clone was recorded many times. The chain links TRBV7-9 to TRBJ1-5; a possible D gene is TRBD1 (6 bases). From germline, CDR1 is SEHNR and CDR2 FQNEAQ (reference sequence). The CDR3 consists of 15 residues. V lost 5 bases and J 5 bases, leaving 16 bases between the germline ends. Written as DNA, the CDR3 is TGTGCCAGCAGCCCCAAAGGGGGTCGCGATCAGCCCCAGCATTTT. Encoded protein: CASSPKGGRDQPQHF.

The chain carries TRBV12-5 and TRBJ2-1, with 7 nucleotides matching TRBD1. CDR1 and CDR2 (germline): LGHNT, FRNRAP. This CDR3 has 16 amino acids. With 5 bases clipped from V and 0 bases from J, the junction kept 7 bases outside the gene matches. CDR3 in amino acids: CASGPRTGSSYNEQFF. The CDR3 DNA is TGTGCTAGTGGTCCCCGGACAGGAAGCTCCTACAATGAGCAGTTCTTC.

The rearrangement joins TRBV7-2 to TRBJ2-7; TRBD2 matches at 7 bases. V lost 2 bases, J lost 2 bases, and 9 bases stayed unmatched. Germline assignment: CDR1 SGHTA and CDR2 FQGNSA. The CDR3 is 16 amino acids. CDR3 sequence (DNA): TGTGCCAGCAGCTTAACCACTAGCGCCTCACCCTACGAGCAGTACTTC. This translates into CASSLTTSASPYEQYF. Based on the CDR3 plus reference TRBV7-2 and TRBJ2-7, the full variable domain is GAGVSQSPSNKVTEKGKDVELRCDPISGHTALYWYRQSLGQGLEFLIYFQGNSAPDKSGLPSDRFSAERTGGSVSTLTIQRTQQEDSAVYLCASSLTTSASPYEQYFGPGTRLTVT.

The chain combines TRBV7-9 with TRBJ1-1, with no clear D. The CDR3 extends over 15 amino acids. Germline CDR1 reads SEHNR; CDR2 reads FQNEAQ (reference sequence). V gave up 2 bases and J gave up 7 bases, with 17 bases separating them. CDR3 residues: CASSLRADLGGEAFF. DNA of the CDR3: TGTGCCAGCAGCTTACGGGCGGACCTCGGAGGTGAAGCTTTCTTT. The full variable domain, rest sourced from reference TRBV7-9 and TRBJ1-1, is DTGVSQNPRHKITKRGQNVTFRCDPISEHNRLYWYRQTLGQGPEFLTYFQNEAQLEKSRLLSDRFSAERPKGSFSTLEIQRTEQGDSAMYLCASSLRADLGGEAFFGQGTRLTVV.

This chain connects TRBV10-3 to TRBJ2-1; tentative D call: TRBD2 (5 bases). The CDR3 is 15 residues long. Germline CDR1 and CDR2: ENHRY and SYGVKD. V was pared by 3 bases and J by 0 bases, with 9 bases between. CDR3 sequence reads: CAISEGLSSYNEQFF. CDR3 DNA sequence: TGTGCCATCAGTGAAGGACTTAGCTCCTACAATGAGCAGTTCTTC.

This clone turned up a few times. The chain employs TRBV4-2 and TRBJ2-5; 14 positions match TRBD2. J gave up 6 bases and V 0 bases, and 6 bases lay outside the gene matches. Germline loops: CDR1 LGHNA, CDR2 YNFKEQ. The CDR3 is 17 residues long. CDR3 nucleotide sequence: TGTGCCAGCAGCCAAGAAGGACTAGCGGGAGGTCCGAAGACCCAGTACTTC. Encoded protein: CASSQEGLAGGPKTQYF.

The table lists this clone with a few counts. Other DNA sequences in the same sample also yield this CDR3. The chain combines TRBV5-1 with TRBJ2-2; D unresolved. From germline, CDR1 is SGHRS and CDR2 YFSETQ. Between the trimmed V and J ends, which lost 0 bases and 5 bases, there was a span of 5 bases. This CDR3 has 13 amino acids. CDR3 region: CASSLARTGELFF. The CDR3 DNA reads TGCGCCAGCAGCTTGGCCAGAACCGGGGAGCTGTTTTTT.

This clone was detected a few times. The chain carries TRBV25-1 and TRBJ1-1, with D possibly matching TRBD1 (5 bases). Between the trimmed V and J ends, which lost 5 bases and 1 base, there was a span of 8 bases. CDR1 and CDR2 (germline): MGHDK, SYGVNS. CDR3 length equals 13 residues. This CDR3 reads CASSWRGNTEAFF. The CDR3 nucleotides read TGTGCCAGCAGTTGGAGGGGGAACACTGAAGCTTTCTTT.

This chain joins TRBV4-2 and TRBJ2-2; 8 nucleotides match TRBD1. Germline V gives CDR1 LGHNA, CDR2 YNFKEQ. V lost 3 bases, J lost 6 bases, and 6 bases stayed unmatched. This CDR3 is built from 15 residues. As DNA, the CDR3 is TGTGCCAGCAGCCAGGACAGGGCCCGGGCCGGGGAGCTGTTTTTT. This translates into CASSQDRARAGELFF.

This clone has a handful of counts. V gene TRBV28 combines with J gene TRBJ2-1; 10 nucleotides match TRBD2. This CDR3 has 15 amino acids. The germline V gene has CDR1 MDHEN and CDR2 SYDVKM. J lost 7 bases, V lost 3 bases, and 6 bases had no gene match. CDR3 loop: CASSLSASGRNEQFF. In nucleotides, the CDR3 is TGTGCCAGCAGTTTGTCGGCTAGCGGGAGAAATGAGCAGTTCTTC.

This clone turned up a few times. The V and J genes are TRBV9 and TRBJ2-1, with a possible D match to TRBD1 (6 bases). V was cut by 8 bases and J by 1 base, with 16 bases left in between. Germline CDR1 SGDLS, CDR2 YYNGEE. The CDR3 loop spans 15 amino acids. For the CDR3, the DNA is TGTGCCAGAACCGAGACAGGCCTTTCCTACAATGAGCAGTTCTTC. Residues: CARTETGLSYNEQFF.

The chain recombines TRBV13 with TRBJ2-3, with 9 bases lining up with TRBD2. The V and J ends lost 0 bases and 7 bases, in that order; junction bases with no gene match: 2. CDR3 length: 14 amino acids. Germline V CDR1 and CDR2: PRHDT, FYEKMQ (reference sequence). The CDR3 loop is CASSLGASGNTQYF. In nucleotides, the CDR3 is TGTGCCAGCAGCTTAGGAGCTAGCGGGAATACGCAGTATTTT. Variable domain in full (rest from reference TRBV13 and TRBJ2-3): AAGVIQSPRHLIKEKRETATLKCYPIPRHDTVYWYQQGPGQDPQFLISFYEKMQSDKGSIPDRFSAQQFSDYHSELNMSSLELGDSALYFCASSLGASGNTQYFGPGTRLTVL.

In DNA form, the CDR3 reads TGTGCCAGTAGTCATGGACTAGCGGGAACTTACGAGCAGTACTTC. Amino acids: CASSHGLAGTYEQYF. The chain links TRBV19 to TRBJ2-7; 12 bases line up with TRBD2. The CDR3 runs 15 residues. Germline CDR1 reads LNHDA; CDR2 reads SQIVND (reference sequence). With 5 bases clipped from V and 4 bases from J, the junction kept 6 bases outside the gene matches.

This clone was found a few times. The rearrangement links TRBV7-2 to TRBJ1-5, with 7 bases lining up with TRBD1. The CDR3 covers 17 residues. The ends lost 1 base at V and 6 bases at J; junction bases unmatched: 12. In germline, CDR1 is SGHTA, CDR2 FQGNSA. The CDR3 region is CASSLEYRGSRGQPQHF. CDR3 DNA sequence: TGTGCCAGCAGCTTAGAATACAGGGGCTCAAGGGGTCAGCCCCAGCATTTT.

This clone was counted between two and nine times. The rearrangement links TRBV5-1 to TRBJ2-7, with a weak D call TRBD2 (6 bases). V lost 0 bases and J 3 bases, leaving 13 bases between the germline ends. Per the germline V gene, CDR1 is SGHRS and CDR2 is YFSETQ. CDR3 size: 15 residues. In DNA, the CDR3 is TGCGCCAGCAGCTTGGCCCCTGGGGAGGACTACGAGCAGTACTTC. Its protein is CASSLAPGEDYEQYF. The full variable domain, in which reference TRBV5-1 and TRBJ2-7 provide the parts outside the CDR3, is KAGVTQTPRYLIKTRGQQVTLSCSPISGHRSVSWYQQTPGQGLQFLFEYFSETQRNKGNFPGRFSGRQFSNSRSEMNVSTLELGDSALYLCASSLAPGEDYEQYFGPGTRLTVT.

The CDR3 bases are TGTGCCAGCAGCCAAGTACGGGGATCCGGGGAGCTGTTTTTT. Protein sequence: CASSQVRGSGELFF. V and J are TRBV4-2 and TRBJ2-2, with TRBD2 as a possible D gene (5 bases). Trimming took 1 base from V and 6 from J, leaving 9 bases between them. Germline V gene lookup returns CDR1 LGHNA and CDR2 YNFKEQ. The CDR3 runs to 14 residues.

This clone was detected only a few times. The chain has TRBV11-2 and TRBJ1-4; tentatively, D is TRBD1 (6 bases). Germline CDR1 is SGHAT and CDR2 is FQNNGV. The germline V and J ends were trimmed by 0 bases and 6 bases, with 14 bases remaining between them. The CDR3 sequence is 16 residues long. This CDR3 is CASSLDQGRDHEKLFF. The CDR3 bases are TGTGCCAGCAGCTTAGATCAGGGGCGCGACCATGAAAAACTGTTTTTT.

The V gene is TRBV9, the J gene TRBJ2-1; 11 nucleotides align to TRBD2. Germline trimming cut 4 bases from V and 3 bases from J; bases unmatched to any gene: 3. CDR1 and CDR2 from the germline V gene are SGDLS and YYNGEE. This CDR3 has 15 amino acids. The CDR3, as DNA: TGTGCCAGCAGCAATAGCGGGAGGGTCTACAATGAGCAGTTCTTC. Translated, it gives CASSNSGRVYNEQFF.

The chain joins TRBV18 to TRBJ1-1; a possible D gene is TRBD1 (6 bases). V was clipped by 5 bases and J by 2 bases, with 12 bases between them. The CDR3 spans 14 residues. CDR1 KGHSH and CDR2 LQKENI come from the germline V gene. The CDR3 bases are TGTGCCAGCTCAGACAGGACGAGAAACACTGAAGCTTTCTTT. Translation gives CASSDRTRNTEAFF.